A selection of T cell receptor beta chains follows, all from one sample in a study of spatial heterogeneity in lung cancer. TCRdb re-called the 5' RACE reads through MiXCR, storing one row per CDR3 protein. The sample lists 55,000 to 75,000 distinct CDR3 sequences; over 7% were seen once. This sample comprised PBMCs, obtained at follow-up. The receptor set was obtained from a female donor with early-stage non-small cell lung cancer. CDR3s include the opening cysteine and the closing phenylalanine or tryptophan. D genes are given only for firm matches. A clone size is listed for some rows: how often the clone was seen (once, few, many), or a class if it is expanded.

clone_size j_call cdr3_length d_call v_call cdr3_nt cdr3_aa
few TRBJ2-3 16 TRBD2 TRBV27 TGCACCAGCAGCAAGACTAGCGGGAGTGGCACAGATACGCAGTATTTT CTSSKTSGSGTDTQYF
many TRBJ2-1 14 . TRBV18 TGTGCCAGTTTAGCGGACAGCTCCTACAATGAGCAGTTCTTC CASLADSSYNEQFF
many TRBJ2-7 14 TRBD2 TRBV20-1 TGCAGTGCCAAATCTCCTAGCGGGAGTATCGAGCAGTACTTC CSAKSPSGSIEQYF
. TRBJ1-1 13 TRBD1 TRBV5-1 TGCGCCAGCAGGAGGGGGCAGGACACTGAAGCTTTCTTT CASRRGQDTEAFF
. TRBJ1-1 18 TRBD1 TRBV10-3 TGTGCCATCAGTATGAACCTTTACGGGACAGGATTGGACACTGAAGCTTTCTTT CAISMNLYGTGLDTEAFF
few TRBJ2-3 14 . TRBV2 TGTGCCAGCATATCCGCGACTAGCACAGATACGCAGTATTTT CASISATSTDTQYF
few TRBJ2-7 15 . TRBV25-1 TGTGCCAGCAGTGAAACAGAGGGAGTGGCCTACGAGCAGTACTTC CASSETEGVAYEQYF
few TRBJ2-2 16 TRBD1 TRBV19 TGTGCCAGTAGTATAGACAGAGGGACAGGGACCGGGGAGCTGTTTTTT CASSIDRGTGTGELFF
. TRBJ2-5 14 . TRBV2 TGTGCCATCAAGCCGAGGGTTGTTTATGAGACCCAGTACTTC CAIKPRVVYETQYF
many TRBJ2-1 15 . TRBV15 TGTGCCACCAGCAGAGGCCCCTCAAGATACAATGAGCAGTTCTTC CATSRGPSRYNEQFF
many TRBJ2-1 15 TRBD2 TRBV28 TGTGCCAGCAGCAGCAGCGGGAGCTCCTACAATGAGCAGTTCTTC CASSSSGSSYNEQFF
. TRBJ2-7 16 . TRBV4-2 TGTGCCAGCAGCCAAGAGCCGGGGGGCGATTTAGACGAGCAGTACTTC CASSQEPGGDLDEQYF
. TRBJ2-3 11 . TRBV7-9 TGTGCCAGCGGATACTCAGATACGCAGTATTTT CASGYSDTQYF
many TRBJ2-1 12 . TRBV7-6 TGTGCCAGCAGCTTGGGGGGTGGTGAGCAGTTCTTC CASSLGGGEQFF
few TRBJ2-7 13 TRBD2 TRBV12-3/TRBV12-4 TGTGCCAGCAGCCGACTAGCTACCTACGAGCAGTACTTC CASSRLATYEQYF
many TRBJ2-3 14 . TRBV7-8 TGTGCCAGCAGCCGACAACAGGGAGTAAATACGCAGTATTTT CASSRQQGVNTQYF
many TRBJ2-1 15 . TRBV7-8 TGTGCCAGCAGCCCGGGCCGGAGAGGGATCAATGAGCAGTTCTTC CASSPGRRGINEQFF
. TRBJ2-5 14 TRBD1 TRBV12-3/TRBV12-4 TGTGCCAGCACCCCCGGGACAGGGGAAGAGACCCAGTACTTC CASTPGTGEETQYF
many TRBJ2-7 14 TRBD2 TRBV6-1 TGTGCCAGCAGTGAGGGCGGGAGGAACTACGAGCAGTACTTC CASSEGGRNYEQYF
many TRBJ2-2 15 TRBD2 TRBV30 TGTGCCTGGAGTGACCCTAGCGGGAACACCGGGGAGCTGTTTTTT CAWSDPSGNTGELFF
. TRBJ2-7 15 . TRBV5-1 TGCGCCAGCAGCTTAGGTAGGTCTCTATCCTACGAGCAGTACTTC CASSLGRSLSYEQYF
many TRBJ2-2 17 TRBD2 TRBV19 TGTGCCAGTAGTATAGGACTAGCGGGTCCGAGGACCGGGGAGCTGTTTTTT CASSIGLAGPRTGELFF
many TRBJ2-1 12 . TRBV28 TGTGCCAGCAGTACGGAATACAATGAGCAGTTCTTC CASSTEYNEQFF
few TRBJ1-5 15 . TRBV2 TGTGCCAGCAGTGAAGGGGCGCAGGGAAGGAAGCCCCAGCATTTT CASSEGAQGRKPQHF
many TRBJ2-2 19 . TRBV4-2 TGTGCCAGCAGCCAAGATTACAGGCCCGAGGCTAGCAGGACCGGGGAGCTGTTTTTT CASSQDYRPEASRTGELFF
many TRBJ1-1 12 . TRBV28 TGTGCCAGCAGCTCCTCCGCTAGTGAAGCTTTCTTT CASSSSASEAFF
. TRBJ1-4 13 . TRBV7-9 TGTGCCAGCACCCCCGCACGCAATGAAAAACTGTTTTTT CASTPARNEKLFF
. TRBJ2-1 15 . TRBV7-2 TGTGCCAGCAGCTTAATAGGCAGGGAGGCCGCTCAGCAGTTCTTC CASSLIGREAAQQFF
. TRBJ2-1 16 TRBD2 TRBV20-1 TGCAGTGCTAGAGGCCTCAGCGGGAGAACTTTCAATGAGCAGTTCTTC CSARGLSGRTFNEQFF
. TRBJ2-7 14 TRBD2 TRBV20-1 TGCAGTGGAATGGTAGCGGGAGCCTCCTACGAGCAGTACTTC CSGMVAGASYEQYF
. TRBJ1-2 13 . TRBV20-1 TGCAGTGCTAGGTCCTATAAGGATTATGGCTACACCTTC CSARSYKDYGYTF
few TRBJ2-5 14 TRBD1 TRBV20-1 TGCAGTGCCAACGATCGACAGGGAACGGAGACCCAGTACTTC CSANDRQGTETQYF
many TRBJ1-5 19 TRBD1 TRBV18 TGTGCCAGCTCAGCGGTTTCCGGGACAGGGGAGGGGAGCAATCAGCCCCAGCATTTT CASSAVSGTGEGSNQPQHF
many TRBJ2-1 15 TRBD2 TRBV7-3 TGTGCCAGCAGCCCCGGACTAGGACGAGGCAGTGAGCAGTTCTTC CASSPGLGRGSEQFF
. TRBJ1-4 17 . TRBV19 TGTGCCAGTAGTAACTTCCGGACGGCTACAACTAATGAAAAACTGTTTTTT CASSNFRTATTNEKLFF
. TRBJ1-2 13 . TRBV12-3/TRBV12-4 TGTGCCAGTGGCCCCTCGGAGGTCTATGGCTACACCTTC CASGPSEVYGYTF
. TRBJ1-3 12 . TRBV4-1 TGCGCCAGCAGCCAAGTATTTAACACCATATATTTT CASSQVFNTIYF
few TRBJ2-1 11 . TRBV20-1 TGCAGCAGCCTGCGAGGCCATGAGCAGTTCTTC CSSLRGHEQFF
medium-sized TRBJ1-1 15 TRBD1 TRBV7-9 TGTGCCAGCAGCCCAAAACCAAGACAGGGGGCGAGAGCTTTCTTT CASSPKPRQGARAFF
many TRBJ2-2 14 . TRBV20-1 TGCAGTGCTAGAGATCCTAGCGCCGGCGGGGAGCTGTTTTTT CSARDPSAGGELFF